This T cell receptor (beta chain) was sequenced for a study of CD8 T cells in ankylosing spondylitis. A few counts support this clonotype. The antigen is unknown. MiXCR, run by TCRdb on the 5' RACE reads, gives a single entry per CDR3 protein. Among about 170,000 distinct CDR3 sequences listed, 15% to 20% were seen once. Germline CDR1 reads SGHRS; CDR2 reads YFSETQ. Trimming pared 0 bases from V and 1 base from J, leaving 8 bases between. The CDR3 extends over 16 amino acids. Regarding the study as a whole: Disease-linked clones bore a CD8+ phenotype, appearing relatively rarely in peripheral blood.

This sequence was found in a male donor with ankylosing spondylitis or in good health (not recorded which). The chain employs TRBV5-1 and TRBJ2-6, with D hard to call. Sequencing was done on a sample of blood, either unsorted or a sorted T cell fraction (not recorded which). The CDR3 loop is CASSLDGSSGANVLTF. The CDR3 bases are TGCGCCAGCAGCTTGGACGGGTCATCTGGGGCCAACGTCCTGACTTTC.